This TCR beta chain came from a study of tumour-infiltrating T cells in Burkitt lymphoma. For the study at large: Repertoire clonality predicted overall and progression-free survival.

Germline-derived CDR1 and CDR2 are SGHRS and YFSETQ. Deletions cut 4 bases from V and 3 bases from J, with 14 bases between. CDR3 length equals 14 residues. Measured with immunoSEQ multiplex PCR; TCRdb has only the in-frame clones, and not every one. The sample holds a few thousand clones, 81% seen once. This TCR came from a human donor with diffuse large B-cell lymphoma. The sequenced sample consisted of tumor tissue. The chain employs TRBV5-1 and TRBJ2-7; D not resolved. Here the CDR3 DNA reads TGCGCCAGCAGCCTGGCCGGGTCCATCTACGAGCAGTACTTC. Its protein is CASSLAGSIYEQYF.